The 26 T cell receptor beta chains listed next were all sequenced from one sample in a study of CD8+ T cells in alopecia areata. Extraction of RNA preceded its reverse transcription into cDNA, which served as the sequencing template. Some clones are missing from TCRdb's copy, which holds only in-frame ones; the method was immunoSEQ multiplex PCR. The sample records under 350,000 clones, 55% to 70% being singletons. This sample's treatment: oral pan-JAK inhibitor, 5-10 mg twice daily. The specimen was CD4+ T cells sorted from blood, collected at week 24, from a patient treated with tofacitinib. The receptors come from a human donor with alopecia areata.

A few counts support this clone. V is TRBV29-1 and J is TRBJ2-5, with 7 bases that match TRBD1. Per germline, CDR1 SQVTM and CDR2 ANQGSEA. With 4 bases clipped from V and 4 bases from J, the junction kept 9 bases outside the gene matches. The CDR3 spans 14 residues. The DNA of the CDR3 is TGCAGCGTTGGCTGGGGCAACAGGGGAGAGACCCAGTACTTC. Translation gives CSVGWGNRGETQYF.

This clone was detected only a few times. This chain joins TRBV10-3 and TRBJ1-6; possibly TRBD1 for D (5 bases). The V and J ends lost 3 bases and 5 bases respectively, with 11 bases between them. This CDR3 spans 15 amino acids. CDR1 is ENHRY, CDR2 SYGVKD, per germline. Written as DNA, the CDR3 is TGTGCCATCAGTGAACGGCAGACAGATAATTCACCCCTCCACTTT. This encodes CAISERQTDNSPLHF.

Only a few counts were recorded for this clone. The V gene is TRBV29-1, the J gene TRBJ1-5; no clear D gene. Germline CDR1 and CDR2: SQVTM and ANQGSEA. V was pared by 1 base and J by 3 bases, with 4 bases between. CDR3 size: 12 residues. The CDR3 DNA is TGCAGCGTTGAAGTCGACAATCAGCCCCAGCATTTT. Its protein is CSVEVDNQPQHF.

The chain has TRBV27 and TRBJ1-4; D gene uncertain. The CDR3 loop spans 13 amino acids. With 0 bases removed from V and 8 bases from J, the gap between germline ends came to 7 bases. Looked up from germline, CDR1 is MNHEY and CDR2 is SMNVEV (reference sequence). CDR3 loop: CASSLSLREKLFF. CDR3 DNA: TGTGCCAGCAGTTTATCCCTTAGGGAAAAACTGTTTTTT.

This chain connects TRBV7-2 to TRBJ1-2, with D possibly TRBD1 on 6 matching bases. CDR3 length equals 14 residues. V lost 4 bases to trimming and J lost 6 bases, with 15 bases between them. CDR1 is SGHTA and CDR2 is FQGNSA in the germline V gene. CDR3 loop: CASSWTGAQNGYTF. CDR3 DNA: TGTGCCAGCAGCTGGACGGGGGCGCAGAATGGCTACACCTTC. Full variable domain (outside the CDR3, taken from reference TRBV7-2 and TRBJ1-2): GAGVSQSPSNKVTEKGKDVELRCDPISGHTALYWYRQSLGQGLEFLIYFQGNSAPDKSGLPSDRFSAERTGGSVSTLTIQRTQQEDSAVYLCASSWTGAQNGYTFGSGTRLTVV.

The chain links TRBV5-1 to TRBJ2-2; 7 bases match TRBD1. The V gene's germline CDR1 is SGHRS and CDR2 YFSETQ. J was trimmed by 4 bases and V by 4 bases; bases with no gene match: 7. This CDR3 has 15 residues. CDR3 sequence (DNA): TGCGCCAGCAGCCCGAGGGGGCCGTCCACCGGGGAGCTGTTTTTT. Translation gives CASSPRGPSTGELFF. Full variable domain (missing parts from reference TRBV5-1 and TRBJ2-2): KAGVTQTPRYLIKTRGQQVTLSCSPISGHRSVSWYQQTPGQGLQFLFEYFSETQRNKGNFPGRFSGRQFSNSRSEMNVSTLELGDSALYLCASSPRGPSTGELFFGEGSRLTVL.

As DNA, the CDR3 is TGTGCCAGCAGCTTAACCGGACCAGGGAATAATCTGTTTTTT. It translates to CASSLTGPGNNLFF. This chain joins TRBV7-2 and TRBJ1-4, with D possibly matching TRBD1 (5 bases). Germline V gene data show CDR1 as SGHTA and CDR2 as FQGNSA. The CDR3 has 14 residues. The germline V and J ends were trimmed by 2 bases and 14 bases, with 18 bases remaining between them.

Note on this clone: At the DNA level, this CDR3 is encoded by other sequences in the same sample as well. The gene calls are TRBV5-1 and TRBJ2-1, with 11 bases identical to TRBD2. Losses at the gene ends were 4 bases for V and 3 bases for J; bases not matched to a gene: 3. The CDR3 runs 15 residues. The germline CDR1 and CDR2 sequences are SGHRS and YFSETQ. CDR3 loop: CASSIGTSGYNEQFF. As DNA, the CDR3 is TGCGCCAGCAGCATCGGGACTAGCGGCTACAATGAGCAGTTCTTC.

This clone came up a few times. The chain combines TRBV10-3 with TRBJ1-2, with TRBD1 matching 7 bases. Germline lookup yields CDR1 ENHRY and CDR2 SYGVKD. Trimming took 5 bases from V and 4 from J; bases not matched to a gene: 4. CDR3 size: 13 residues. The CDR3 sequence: CAISLQGGYGYTF. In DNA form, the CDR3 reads TGTGCCATCAGTCTCCAGGGGGGCTATGGCTACACCTTC.

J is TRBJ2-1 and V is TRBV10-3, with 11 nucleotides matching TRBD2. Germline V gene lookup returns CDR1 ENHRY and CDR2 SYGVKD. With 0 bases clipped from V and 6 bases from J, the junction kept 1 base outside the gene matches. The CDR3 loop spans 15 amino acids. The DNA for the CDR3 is TGTGCCATCAGTGAGTCGGGGACTAGCGGCAATGAGCAGTTCTTC. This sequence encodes CAISESGTSGNEQFF.

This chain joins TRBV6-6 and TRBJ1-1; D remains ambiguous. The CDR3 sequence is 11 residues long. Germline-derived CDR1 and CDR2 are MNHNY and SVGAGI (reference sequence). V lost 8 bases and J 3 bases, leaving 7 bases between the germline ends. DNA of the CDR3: TGTGCCAGCCCCTCCGACACTGAAGCTTTCTTT. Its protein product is CASPSDTEAFF.

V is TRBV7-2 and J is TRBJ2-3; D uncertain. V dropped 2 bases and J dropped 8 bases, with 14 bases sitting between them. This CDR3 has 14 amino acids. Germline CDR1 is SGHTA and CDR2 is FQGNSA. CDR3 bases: TGTGCCAGCAGCTTACACAGTTCGGTGGCTACGCAGTATTTT. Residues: CASSLHSSVATQYF.

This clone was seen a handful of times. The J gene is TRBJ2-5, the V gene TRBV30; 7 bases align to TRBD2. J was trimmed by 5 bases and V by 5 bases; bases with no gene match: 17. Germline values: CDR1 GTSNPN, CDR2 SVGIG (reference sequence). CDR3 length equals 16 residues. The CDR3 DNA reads TGTGCCTGGGGAGAGGGGACTAATCTAAAGGGGGAGACCCAGTACTTC. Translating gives CAWGEGTNLKGETQYF.

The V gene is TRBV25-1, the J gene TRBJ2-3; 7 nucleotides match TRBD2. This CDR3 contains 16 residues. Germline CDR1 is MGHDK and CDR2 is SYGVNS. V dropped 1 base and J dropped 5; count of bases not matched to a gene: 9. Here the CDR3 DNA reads TGTGCCAGCAGTGAATTAAGTGGCGGGGGTGGAGATACGCAGTATTTT. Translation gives CASSELSGGGGDTQYF.

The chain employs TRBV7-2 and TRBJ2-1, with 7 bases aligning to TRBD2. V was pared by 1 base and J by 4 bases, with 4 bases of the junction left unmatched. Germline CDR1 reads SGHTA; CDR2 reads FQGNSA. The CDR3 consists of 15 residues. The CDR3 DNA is TGTGCCAGCAGCTTAGATGGCGGGGGTTACAATGAGCAGTTCTTC. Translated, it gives CASSLDGGGYNEQFF.

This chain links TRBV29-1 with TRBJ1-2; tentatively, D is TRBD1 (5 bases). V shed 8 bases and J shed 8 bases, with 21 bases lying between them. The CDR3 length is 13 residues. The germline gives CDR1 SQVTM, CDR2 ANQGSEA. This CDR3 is CSTLTGDGEGYTF. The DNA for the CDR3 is TGCAGCACACTTACCGGGGACGGGGAAGGCTACACCTTC. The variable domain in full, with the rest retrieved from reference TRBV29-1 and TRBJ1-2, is SAVISQKPSRDICQRGTSLTIQCQVDSQVTMMFWYRQQPGQSLTLIATANQGSEATYESGFVIDKFPISRPNLTFSTLTVSNMSPEDSSIYLCSTLTGDGEGYTFGSGTRLTVV.

The CDR3 nucleotides read TGTGCCAGCAGCCCTACAGGGGAGAACACTGAAGCTTTCTTT. This encodes CASSPTGENTEAFF. V usage is TRBV9 and J usage is TRBJ1-1; TRBD1 matches 7 bases. This CDR3 is 14 amino acids long. With 4 bases clipped from V and 1 base from J, the junction kept 4 bases outside the gene matches. Germline CDR1 is SGDLS and CDR2 is YYNGEE.

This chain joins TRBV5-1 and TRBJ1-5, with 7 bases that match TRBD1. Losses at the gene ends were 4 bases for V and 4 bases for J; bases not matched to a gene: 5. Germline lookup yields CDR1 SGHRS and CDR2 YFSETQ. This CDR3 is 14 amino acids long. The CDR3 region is CASSPQGRNQPQHF. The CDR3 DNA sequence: TGCGCCAGCAGCCCACAGGGGAGGAATCAGCCCCAGCATTTT. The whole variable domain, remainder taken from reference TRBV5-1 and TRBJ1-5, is KAGVTQTPRYLIKTRGQQVTLSCSPISGHRSVSWYQQTPGQGLQFLFEYFSETQRNKGNFPGRFSGRQFSNSRSEMNVSTLELGDSALYLCASSPQGRNQPQHFGDGTRLSIL.

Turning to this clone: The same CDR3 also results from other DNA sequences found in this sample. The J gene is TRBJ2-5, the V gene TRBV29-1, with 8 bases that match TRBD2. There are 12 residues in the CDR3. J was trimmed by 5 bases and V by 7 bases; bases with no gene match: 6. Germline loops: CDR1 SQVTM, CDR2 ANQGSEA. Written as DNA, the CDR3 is TGCAGCGCCGGGGGGGGCGGTGAGACCCAGTACTTC. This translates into CSAGGGGETQYF.

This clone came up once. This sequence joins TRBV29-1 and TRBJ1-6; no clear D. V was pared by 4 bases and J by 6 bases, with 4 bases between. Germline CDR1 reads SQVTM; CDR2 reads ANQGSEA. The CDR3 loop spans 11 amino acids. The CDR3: CSVGANSPLHF. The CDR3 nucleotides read TGCAGCGTTGGAGCTAATTCACCCCTCCACTTT.

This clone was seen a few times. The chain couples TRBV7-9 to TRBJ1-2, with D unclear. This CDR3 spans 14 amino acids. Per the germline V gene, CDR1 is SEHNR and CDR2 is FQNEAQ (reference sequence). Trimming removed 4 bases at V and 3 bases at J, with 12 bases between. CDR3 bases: TGTGCCAGCAGCTCGGCGGGAGGCCACTATGGCTACACCTTC. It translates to CASSSAGGHYGYTF.

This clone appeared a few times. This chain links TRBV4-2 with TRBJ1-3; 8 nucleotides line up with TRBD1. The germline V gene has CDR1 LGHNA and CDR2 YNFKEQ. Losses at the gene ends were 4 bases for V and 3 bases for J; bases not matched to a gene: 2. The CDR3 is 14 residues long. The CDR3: CASSPGTGGNTIYF. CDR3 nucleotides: TGTGCCAGCAGCCCCGGGACAGGTGGAAACACCATATATTTT.

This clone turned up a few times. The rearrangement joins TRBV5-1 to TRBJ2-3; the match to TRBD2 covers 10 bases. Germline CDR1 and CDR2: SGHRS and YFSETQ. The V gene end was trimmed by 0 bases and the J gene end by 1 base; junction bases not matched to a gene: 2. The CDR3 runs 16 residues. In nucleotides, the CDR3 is TGCGCCAGCAGCTTGGGGACTAGCGGTCGCACAGATACGCAGTATTTT. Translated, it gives CASSLGTSGRTDTQYF.

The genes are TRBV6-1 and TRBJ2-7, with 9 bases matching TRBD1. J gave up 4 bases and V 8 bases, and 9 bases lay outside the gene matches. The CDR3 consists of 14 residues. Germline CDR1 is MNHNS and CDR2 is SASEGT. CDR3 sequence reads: CASGEGQGLYEQYF. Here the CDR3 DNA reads TGTGCCAGCGGGGAAGGACAGGGGCTTTACGAGCAGTACTTC.

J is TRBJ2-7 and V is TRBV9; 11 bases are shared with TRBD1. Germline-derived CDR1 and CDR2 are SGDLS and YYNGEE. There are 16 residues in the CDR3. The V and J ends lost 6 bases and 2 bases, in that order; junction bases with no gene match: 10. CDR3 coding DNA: TGTGCCAGCAATCGAGGGTCGGGACAGGGGGCCTACGAGCAGTACTTC. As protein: CASNRGSGQGAYEQYF.

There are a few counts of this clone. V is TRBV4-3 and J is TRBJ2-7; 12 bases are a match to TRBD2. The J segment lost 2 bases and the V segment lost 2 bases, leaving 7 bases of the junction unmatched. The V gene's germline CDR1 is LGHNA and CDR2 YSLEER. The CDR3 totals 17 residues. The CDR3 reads CASSQWSLAGGPYEQYF. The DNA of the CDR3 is TGCGCCAGCAGCCAATGGAGCCTAGCGGGGGGGCCCTACGAGCAGTACTTC.